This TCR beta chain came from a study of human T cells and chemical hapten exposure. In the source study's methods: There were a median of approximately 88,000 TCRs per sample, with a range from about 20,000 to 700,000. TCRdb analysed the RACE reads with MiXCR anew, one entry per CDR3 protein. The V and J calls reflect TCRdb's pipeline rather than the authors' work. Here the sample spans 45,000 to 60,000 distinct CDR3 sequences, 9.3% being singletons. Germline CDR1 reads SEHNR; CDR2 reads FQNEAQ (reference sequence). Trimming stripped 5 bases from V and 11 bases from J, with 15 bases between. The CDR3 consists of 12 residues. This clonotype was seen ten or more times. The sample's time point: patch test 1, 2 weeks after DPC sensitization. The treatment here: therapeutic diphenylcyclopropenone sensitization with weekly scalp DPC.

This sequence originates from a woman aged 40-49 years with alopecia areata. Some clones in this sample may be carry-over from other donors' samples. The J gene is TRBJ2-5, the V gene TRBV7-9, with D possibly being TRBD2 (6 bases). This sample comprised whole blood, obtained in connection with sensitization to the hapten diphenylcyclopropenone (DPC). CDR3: CASSPPLREQYF. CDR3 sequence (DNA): TGTGCCAGCAGCCCCCCCCTTCGGGAGCAGTACTTC.